The rows below give T cell receptor beta chains drawn from one sample of a study of blood T cell repertoires in COVID-19. Only in-frame clones appear in the TCRdb table, and some are missing; sequencing was by immunoSEQ multiplex PCR. The profile shows over 100,000 clones, around 83% of them singletons. Sequenced: peripheral blood. Receptors were obtained from a woman of 80 years or more with active or convalescent COVID-19. CDR3s include the opening cysteine and the closing phenylalanine or tryptophan. Fields, in order: CDR3 DNA, CDR3 protein, clone size, J gene, D gene, V gene. A D gene is named only where the DNA matches it firmly. Not all rows give a size; the values are once, few, many and, for expanded clones, a class.

cdr3_nt: TGTGCCAGCAGCTTCAACAGGGGTACATTGGGAGCTTTCTTT; cdr3_aa: CASSFNRGTLGAFF; clone_size: .; j_call: TRBJ1-1; d_call: TRBD1; v_call: TRBV7-9
cdr3_nt: TGTGCCAGCAGCCCCCAACAGGGGGTGGTAGGTGAAGCTTTCTTT; cdr3_aa: CASSPQQGVVGEAFF; clone_size: .; j_call: TRBJ1-1; d_call: TRBD1; v_call: TRBV5-4
cdr3_nt: TGTGCCAGCAGTGATGGCAGGGTGAGCCCCGGGGAGCTGTTTTTT; cdr3_aa: CASSDGRVSPGELFF; clone_size: .; j_call: TRBJ2-2; d_call: .; v_call: TRBV2
cdr3_nt: TGTGCCAGCAGCCCAACAGAAGGTGGCTACACCTTC; cdr3_aa: CASSPTEGGYTF; clone_size: .; j_call: TRBJ1-2; d_call: .; v_call: TRBV7-9
cdr3_nt: TGTGCCAGCAGTGAACTTCTAGCGGGGTACTCTGGGGCCAACGTCCTGACTTTC; cdr3_aa: CASSELLAGYSGANVLTF; clone_size: .; j_call: TRBJ2-6; d_call: TRBD2; v_call: TRBV2
cdr3_nt: TGTGCCAGCAGCTTGGGAGGGACTAGTCCCGGGGAGCTGTTTTTT; cdr3_aa: CASSLGGTSPGELFF; clone_size: once; j_call: TRBJ2-2; d_call: TRBD2; v_call: TRBV5-6
cdr3_nt: TGTGCCAGCAGATTGGACAGCAGCGGGGCCAACGTCCTGACTTTC; cdr3_aa: CASRLDSSGANVLTF; clone_size: once; j_call: TRBJ2-6; d_call: .; v_call: TRBV2
cdr3_nt: TGTGCCAGCAAATTTAACCGCGGGAAAATGAGCACAGATACGCAGTATTTT; cdr3_aa: CASKFNRGKMSTDTQYF; clone_size: .; j_call: TRBJ2-3; d_call: .; v_call: TRBV27
cdr3_nt: TGTGCCAGCAGTGAAGGCGGGGGGCGGGAGCAGTACTTC; cdr3_aa: CASSEGGGREQYF; clone_size: .; j_call: TRBJ2-7; d_call: TRBD2; v_call: TRBV2
cdr3_nt: TGTGCCAGCAGCCGACGGAGCAGGGACTACGAGCAGTACTTC; cdr3_aa: CASSRRSRDYEQYF; clone_size: once; j_call: TRBJ2-7; d_call: .; v_call: TRBV5-8
cdr3_nt: TGTGCCAGTAGTGTTGACAGGATGAACACTGAAGCTTTCTTT; cdr3_aa: CASSVDRMNTEAFF; clone_size: .; j_call: TRBJ1-1; d_call: .; v_call: TRBV19
cdr3_nt: TGCGCCAGCAGAATAGCGGGAGGTTCTAGGGGGGAGCAGTACTTC; cdr3_aa: CASRIAGGSRGEQYF; clone_size: .; j_call: TRBJ2-7; d_call: TRBD2; v_call: TRBV5-1
cdr3_nt: TGTGCCATCGAAAGGGACAAGCAGTACTTC; cdr3_aa: CAIERDKQYF; clone_size: .; j_call: TRBJ2-7; d_call: .; v_call: TRBV7-9
cdr3_nt: TGCGCCAGCAGCCAAGCCATGGGAGTCCACGAGCAGTACTTC; cdr3_aa: CASSQAMGVHEQYF; clone_size: .; j_call: TRBJ2-7; d_call: .; v_call: TRBV4-1
cdr3_nt: TGTGCCAGCTCACCAGACAGGAGCAGCACAGATACGCAGTATTTT; cdr3_aa: CASSPDRSSTDTQYF; clone_size: .; j_call: TRBJ2-3; d_call: .; v_call: TRBV18
cdr3_nt: TGCGCCAGCAGTGATTTGTCGGGGACTAGCGGGAGCGGGGAGCAGTACTTC; cdr3_aa: CASSDLSGTSGSGEQYF; clone_size: .; j_call: TRBJ2-7; d_call: TRBD2; v_call: TRBV10-2
cdr3_nt: TGTGCCAGCAGTGATCGGGGGGCCGGTGAGCAGTTCTTC; cdr3_aa: CASSDRGAGEQFF; clone_size: .; j_call: TRBJ2-1; d_call: .; v_call: TRBV6-1
cdr3_nt: TGTGCCACCGCAGGGAGGCGCAATCAGCCCCAGCATTTT; cdr3_aa: CATAGRRNQPQHF; clone_size: .; j_call: TRBJ1-5; d_call: .; v_call: TRBV6-5
cdr3_nt: TGTGCCAGCTCACCAGGACTAGCGGGAGTAGCGGGCGGGGAGACCCAGTACTTC; cdr3_aa: CASSPGLAGVAGGETQYF; clone_size: .; j_call: TRBJ2-5; d_call: TRBD2; v_call: TRBV18
cdr3_nt: TGTGCCAGCAGCCAAGTTCTGGCAGCCGGGGGCACTGAAGCTTTCTTT; cdr3_aa: CASSQVLAAGGTEAFF; clone_size: .; j_call: TRBJ1-1; d_call: .; v_call: TRBV14
cdr3_nt: TGTGCCAGCAGTACCCGGGACAGGACCAGGTGGGAGCTGTTTTTT; cdr3_aa: CASSTRDRTRWELFF; clone_size: .; j_call: TRBJ2-2; d_call: TRBD1; v_call: TRBV6-6
cdr3_nt: TGTGCCAGCTCACCACCAGGGGAGGACACCATATATTTT; cdr3_aa: CASSPPGEDTIYF; clone_size: few; j_call: TRBJ1-3; d_call: .; v_call: TRBV18
cdr3_nt: TGTGCCAGCAGTCGGACTAGAACTTACGAGCAGTACTTC; cdr3_aa: CASSRTRTYEQYF; clone_size: .; j_call: TRBJ2-7; d_call: TRBD2; v_call: TRBV27
cdr3_nt: TGTGCCAGCAGCATTACGGGAAAGGCGTACGAGCAGTACTTC; cdr3_aa: CASSITGKAYEQYF; clone_size: few; j_call: TRBJ2-7; d_call: .; v_call: TRBV5-5
cdr3_nt: TGCGCCAGCAGCTCGGGACAGCCAAATCAGCCCCAGCATTTT; cdr3_aa: CASSSGQPNQPQHF; clone_size: .; j_call: TRBJ1-5; d_call: TRBD1; v_call: TRBV5-1
cdr3_nt: TGTGCCAGCAGTTTCAGGACAGGGGAGAGGAATGAGCAGTTCTTC; cdr3_aa: CASSFRTGERNEQFF; clone_size: .; j_call: TRBJ2-1; d_call: TRBD1; v_call: TRBV28
cdr3_nt: TGTGCCAGCAGAGACTACCTGACACAGAACACTGAAGCTTTCTTT; cdr3_aa: CASRDYLTQNTEAFF; clone_size: .; j_call: TRBJ1-1; d_call: .; v_call: TRBV7-9
cdr3_nt: TGTGCCAGCAGCTTGGGCGGGACTTCCTACAATGAGCAGTTCTTC; cdr3_aa: CASSLGGTSYNEQFF; clone_size: .; j_call: TRBJ2-1; d_call: .; v_call: TRBV5-6
cdr3_nt: TGTGCCAGTACCAGACAGGGCTCCTACGAGCAGTACTTC; cdr3_aa: CASTRQGSYEQYF; clone_size: .; j_call: TRBJ2-7; d_call: TRBD1; v_call: TRBV19
cdr3_nt: TGTGCCAGCAGCTTAGTGACAGGGGCCGCTTCCGAGCAGTACTTC; cdr3_aa: CASSLVTGAASEQYF; clone_size: .; j_call: TRBJ2-7; d_call: TRBD1; v_call: TRBV7-2
cdr3_nt: TGTGCCAGCACCCACGCCCGGGAGCAGTACTTC; cdr3_aa: CASTHAREQYF; clone_size: .; j_call: TRBJ2-7; d_call: .; v_call: TRBV6-6
cdr3_nt: TGTGCCAGTCTACAGGGAGGGACTGAAGCTTTCTTT; cdr3_aa: CASLQGGTEAFF; clone_size: .; j_call: TRBJ1-1; d_call: .; v_call: TRBV12-3/TRBV12-4
cdr3_nt: TGTGCCAGCACCCAGGGGGCCCACACCGGGGAGCTGTTTTTT; cdr3_aa: CASTQGAHTGELFF; clone_size: .; j_call: TRBJ2-2; d_call: TRBD1; v_call: TRBV7-8
cdr3_nt: TGTGCCAGCAGCTTAGACAGGGGCAATCAGCCCCAGCATTTT; cdr3_aa: CASSLDRGNQPQHF; clone_size: .; j_call: TRBJ1-5; d_call: .; v_call: TRBV7-2
cdr3_nt: TGTGCCAGCAGCTTTATACGGGAAGGCAATGAGCAGTTCTTC; cdr3_aa: CASSFIREGNEQFF; clone_size: .; j_call: TRBJ2-1; d_call: .; v_call: TRBV5-5
cdr3_nt: TGTGCCAGCAGCCAAGCCGGGACAACATCCTACGAGCAGTACTTC; cdr3_aa: CASSQAGTTSYEQYF; clone_size: .; j_call: TRBJ2-7; d_call: .; v_call: TRBV4-2
cdr3_nt: TGTGCCACCAGCAGAGCGAGACAGTTTAGCAATCAGCCCCAGCATTTT; cdr3_aa: CATSRARQFSNQPQHF; clone_size: .; j_call: TRBJ1-5; d_call: .; v_call: TRBV15
cdr3_nt: TGTGCCAGCAGTGTTAGACAGGGGAATGAGCAGTTCTTC; cdr3_aa: CASSVRQGNEQFF; clone_size: .; j_call: TRBJ2-1; d_call: TRBD1; v_call: TRBV6-4
cdr3_nt: TGTGCCAGCAGTTTTTCTAGCGGGATCCTGTCCAAAAACATTCAGTACTTC; cdr3_aa: CASSFSSGILSKNIQYF; clone_size: once; j_call: TRBJ2-4; d_call: TRBD2; v_call: TRBV27
cdr3_nt: TGTGCCAGCAGTTCCGCCGCAGGAGGATTTCCCGGCACAGATACGCAGTATTTT; cdr3_aa: CASSSAAGGFPGTDTQYF; clone_size: .; j_call: TRBJ2-3; d_call: .; v_call: TRBV28
cdr3_nt: TGTGCCAGCAGTCAGGACAGGGGAGGGACCCAGTACTTC; cdr3_aa: CASSQDRGGTQYF; clone_size: .; j_call: TRBJ2-5; d_call: TRBD1; v_call: TRBV6-5
cdr3_nt: TGTGCCAGCAAACGGACAGGGAGAACTGAAGCTTTCTTT; cdr3_aa: CASKRTGRTEAFF; clone_size: .; j_call: TRBJ1-1; d_call: TRBD1; v_call: TRBV27
cdr3_nt: TGTGCGGTCGGGGAGGGGTCCCAAGAGACCCAGTACTTC; cdr3_aa: CAVGEGSQETQYF; clone_size: once; j_call: TRBJ2-5; d_call: TRBD2; v_call: TRBV28
cdr3_nt: TGTGCCAGCAGGGGACAACTAAATCAGCCCCAGCATTTT; cdr3_aa: CASRGQLNQPQHF; clone_size: .; j_call: TRBJ1-5; d_call: .; v_call: TRBV12-3/TRBV12-4
cdr3_nt: TGTGCCAGTAGACCCCGCGGCGGTTGGAACACTGAAGCTTTCTTT; cdr3_aa: CASRPRGGWNTEAFF; clone_size: .; j_call: TRBJ1-1; d_call: .; v_call: TRBV19
cdr3_nt: TGCGCCAGCAGACGGGACAGGGGAGGAGAGACCCAGTACTTC; cdr3_aa: CASRRDRGGETQYF; clone_size: few; j_call: TRBJ2-5; d_call: TRBD1; v_call: TRBV5-1
cdr3_nt: TGTGCCAGCAGTCCCCGGGAGGTGCCAGAGACCCAGTACTTC; cdr3_aa: CASSPREVPETQYF; clone_size: .; j_call: TRBJ2-5; d_call: TRBD2; v_call: TRBV6-5
cdr3_nt: TGTGCCAGCACCCAGCGTGGAAACACCGGGGAGCTGTTTTTT; cdr3_aa: CASTQRGNTGELFF; clone_size: once; j_call: TRBJ2-2; d_call: .; v_call: TRBV2
cdr3_nt: TGTGCCAGCAGCTCCCCCCCAATGAGGCAGTTCTTC; cdr3_aa: CASSSPPMRQFF; clone_size: .; j_call: TRBJ2-1; d_call: .; v_call: TRBV5-4
cdr3_nt: TGTGCCTGGAGGAGACTAGCGGCGAACACCGGGGAGCTGTTTTTT; cdr3_aa: CAWRRLAANTGELFF; clone_size: .; j_call: TRBJ2-2; d_call: TRBD2; v_call: TRBV30
cdr3_nt: TGTGCCAGCAGCTTTCCAGAGGGGGTAGAGACCCAGTACTTC; cdr3_aa: CASSFPEGVETQYF; clone_size: .; j_call: TRBJ2-5; d_call: .; v_call: TRBV5-6
cdr3_nt: TGTGCCAGCAGTTTGCTAACCGGGACAGGGGGTTATGGCTACACCTTC; cdr3_aa: CASSLLTGTGGYGYTF; clone_size: .; j_call: TRBJ1-2; d_call: TRBD1; v_call: TRBV28
cdr3_nt: TGTGCCAGCAGCCCGACTAGCGGGCTATACGAGCAGTACTTC; cdr3_aa: CASSPTSGLYEQYF; clone_size: .; j_call: TRBJ2-7; d_call: TRBD2; v_call: TRBV9
cdr3_nt: TGTGCCAGTAGTAACAACCCGGGGAGCAATCAGCCCCAGCATTTT; cdr3_aa: CASSNNPGSNQPQHF; clone_size: once; j_call: TRBJ1-5; d_call: .; v_call: TRBV19
cdr3_nt: TGTGCCAGCATGGGACAGCACCTGAGCTCCTACAATGAGCAGTTCTTC; cdr3_aa: CASMGQHLSSYNEQFF; clone_size: .; j_call: TRBJ2-1; d_call: TRBD1; v_call: TRBV28
cdr3_nt: TGTGCCAGTGGCAATTTGGGCCTAGCGGGGGGCGAGCAGTACTTC; cdr3_aa: CASGNLGLAGGEQYF; clone_size: .; j_call: TRBJ2-7; d_call: TRBD2; v_call: TRBV19
cdr3_nt: TGTGCCATTAATCCGGGACTAGCGGACTACAATGAGCAGTTCTTC; cdr3_aa: CAINPGLADYNEQFF; clone_size: .; j_call: TRBJ2-1; d_call: TRBD2; v_call: TRBV10-3